This TCR beta chain was recovered during a study of blood T cell repertoires in COVID-19. The CDR3 is 18 amino acids. Germline V gives CDR1 LNHNV, CDR2 YYDKDF (reference sequence). The V gene end was trimmed by 0 bases and the J gene end by 3 bases; junction bases not matched to a gene: 8. Measured with immunoSEQ multiplex PCR; TCRdb has only the in-frame clones, and not every one. The sample has approximately 230,000 clones, approximately 80% seen once. The sequencing input was peripheral blood. The chain links TRBV15 to TRBJ2-1; 10 bases are a match to TRBD2. This TCR was sampled from a woman between 40 and 50 years old with active or convalescent COVID-19. CDR3 amino acids: CATSRDRGSGGIYNEQFF. CDR3 bases: TGTGCCACCAGCAGAGATCGGGGTAGCGGGGGGATCTACAATGAGCAGTTCTTC.